These T cell receptor beta chains were read from a single sample in a study of blood T cells in healthy people across ages. Each CDR3 protein gets one entry after TCRdb re-called the 5' RACE reads with MiXCR. The sample holds 700,000 or so distinct CDR3 sequences; 22% are singletons and the top ten take about 20%. Sequenced sample: blood. These TCRs come from a man in his 70s in good health. CDR3s include the opening cysteine and the closing phenylalanine or tryptophan. A D gene is named only where the DNA matches it firmly. Only part of the rows carry a size: once, few, many, or a class if the clone is expanded.

d_call,j_call,v_call,clone_size,cdr3_nt,cdr3_aa
NA,TRBJ1-1,TRBV5-1,NA,TGCGCCAGCAGCTGGGGGCGGTCGGGGAACACTGAAGCTTTCTTT,CASSWGRSGNTEAFF
TRBD2,TRBJ2-1,TRBV12-3/TRBV12-4,few,TGTGCCAGCAGACTCAGCGGGAGCCCCAACAATGAGCAGTTCTTC,CASRLSGSPNNEQFF
NA,TRBJ2-7,TRBV25-1,NA,TGTGCCAGTCCGAAGGGGCAGTACGAGCAGTACTTC,CASPKGQYEQYF
NA,TRBJ2-5,TRBV5-5,once,TGTGCCAGCAGCTGGCGGAATAGGGAAGAGACCCAGTACTTC,CASSWRNREETQYF
NA,TRBJ2-7,TRBV18,few,TGTGCCAGCTCACCGGGCGCTCCGGTGTACGAGCAGTACTTC,CASSPGAPVYEQYF
NA,TRBJ1-2,TRBV12-3/TRBV12-4,few,TGTGCCAGCAGTTTTGGCCAACACTATGGCTACACCTTC,CASSFGQHYGYTF
NA,TRBJ2-3,TRBV7-8,few,TGTGCCAGCAGATCCGACGGTCCCGGTACGCAGTATTTT,CASRSDGPGTQYF
NA,TRBJ2-5,TRBV12-3/TRBV12-4,few,TGTGCCAGCAGTTTAGCTCAGTCCCACGGGACCCAGTACTTC,CASSLAQSHGTQYF
NA,TRBJ2-1,TRBV20-1,NA,TGCAGTGCTAGAGATTATCTAGGTGTCTCCTACAATGAGCAGTTCTTC,CSARDYLGVSYNEQFF
NA,TRBJ2-3,TRBV24-1,NA,TGTGCCACCAGTGATCGGACTAGCACAGATACGCAGTATTTT,CATSDRTSTDTQYF
TRBD1,TRBJ2-7,TRBV6-1,few,TGTGCCAGCAGGGCGCAGGGGGCCCACGAGCAGTACTTC,CASRAQGAHEQYF
NA,TRBJ1-2,TRBV28,few,TGTGCCAGCAGTTCTCTCGATTTGCTGGGGGCGCGGGGCTACACCTTC,CASSSLDLLGARGYTF
NA,TRBJ1-4,TRBV7-9,once,TGTGCCAGCAGCCGCAAGGATGCAACTAATGAAAAACTGTTTTTT,CASSRKDATNEKLFF
NA,TRBJ1-2,TRBV9,few,TGTGCCAGCAGCGTAGCTCCGGGACGGACGTATGGCTACACCTTC,CASSVAPGRTYGYTF
NA,TRBJ2-5,TRBV3-1,few,TGTGCCAGCAGCCAAAATATGGAGACCCAGTACTTC,CASSQNMETQYF
NA,TRBJ2-5,TRBV9,NA,TGTGCCAGCAGCGTAGTCCCGGAAGAGACCCAGTACTTC,CASSVVPEETQYF
NA,TRBJ1-3,TRBV6-1,NA,TGTGCCAGCAGTGAAGCAACCCACACCGCTGGAAACACCATATATTTT,CASSEATHTAGNTIYF
TRBD2,TRBJ2-5,TRBV12-3/TRBV12-4,NA,TGTGCCAGCAGCCAAGCACTAGCGGGGGAGAGAGAGACCCAGTACTTC,CASSQALAGERETQYF
NA,TRBJ2-3,TRBV21-1,NA,TGTGCCAGCAGCAAACCTCAGGTCACAGATACGCAGTATTTT,CASSKPQVTDTQYF
TRBD2,TRBJ2-1,TRBV5-1,few,TGCGCCAGCAGCTGGTCCGGGCTAGCGGCCAATGAGCAGTTCTTC,CASSWSGLAANEQFF
NA,TRBJ2-7,TRBV6-1,few,TGTGCCAGCAAACTCGTCCGGACTACTCCGCCTGGAGAGCAGTACTTC,CASKLVRTTPPGEQYF
NA,TRBJ1-2,TRBV29-1,NA,TGCAGCGCCCCCAACCGGGCGACCTATGGCTACACCTTC,CSAPNRATYGYTF
TRBD2,TRBJ2-5,TRBV18,NA,TGTGCCAGCTCAAGCACGGGACTAGCGGCACAAGAGACCCAGTACTTC,CASSSTGLAAQETQYF
TRBD1,TRBJ1-4,TRBV19,NA,TGTGCCAGTAGTAGCCGGACAGGGAATGAAAAACTGTTTTTT,CASSSRTGNEKLFF
TRBD1,TRBJ1-4,TRBV9,few,TGTGCCAGCAGCTCCCGGGACAGGGCTGAAAAACTGTTTTTT,CASSSRDRAEKLFF
TRBD1,TRBJ2-3,TRBV7-9,NA,TGTGCCAGCAGCTCCAAAACAACCGGGACAGGGAGCACAGATACGCAGTATTTT,CASSSKTTGTGSTDTQYF
NA,TRBJ1-3,TRBV10-3,many,TGTGCCATCAGTGCAGGCCTCAGCGGAAACACCATATATTTT,CAISAGLSGNTIYF
NA,TRBJ2-5,TRBV24-1,NA,TGTGCCACCAGTGACCCCGGGAACCAAGAGACCCAGTACTTC,CATSDPGNQETQYF
NA,TRBJ1-1,TRBV20-1,NA,TGCAGTGCTAGTCCCTTAAACACTGAAGCTTTCTTT,CSASPLNTEAFF
NA,TRBJ2-2,TRBV29-1,NA,TGCAGCGTCATGATCGGAGTCGCCGGGGAGCTGTTTTTT,CSVMIGVAGELFF
NA,TRBJ1-1,TRBV5-1,few,TGCGCCAGCAGGATGGGGACGGTGAACACTGAAGCTTTCTTT,CASRMGTVNTEAFF
TRBD2,TRBJ2-4,TRBV7-2,NA,TGTGCCAGCAGCACGACATCTAGCGGGATAAACATTCAGTACTTC,CASSTTSSGINIQYF
TRBD1,TRBJ2-7,TRBV28,NA,TGTGCCAGCAACCCCAGGGGGCGAACCTACGAGCAGTACTTC,CASNPRGRTYEQYF
NA,TRBJ2-7,TRBV5-1,NA,TGCGCCAGCAGCTTGAATCCGGACAGTTCCCACGAGCAGTACTTC,CASSLNPDSSHEQYF
TRBD1,TRBJ2-7,TRBV5-1,NA,TGCGCCAGCAGCTTGGATGCAGGGGGTCCCTACGAGCAGTACTTC,CASSLDAGGPYEQYF
NA,TRBJ2-7,TRBV5-1,NA,TGCGCCAGCAGCAAAACTTCAGGAGGATACGAGCAGTACTTC,CASSKTSGGYEQYF
TRBD1,TRBJ1-6,TRBV19,NA,TGTGCCAGTGGTCTGAGGGGACAGAATAATTCACCCCTCCACTTT,CASGLRGQNNSPLHF
TRBD2,TRBJ2-1,TRBV11-2,NA,TGTGCCAGCAGCCCCAAACTAGCGGGGGGCCCCCCCTCCTACAATGAGCAGTTCTTC,CASSPKLAGGPPSYNEQFF
NA,TRBJ2-3,TRBV20-1,NA,TGCAGTGCTAGAGACCCGCGAGTACAGCTCACAGATACGCAGTATTTT,CSARDPRVQLTDTQYF
TRBD2,TRBJ2-1,TRBV20-1,NA,TGCAGTGCTAGAGATATGGGGCGGGGGACCTACAATGAGCAGTTCTTC,CSARDMGRGTYNEQFF
NA,TRBJ1-2,TRBV12-3/TRBV12-4,NA,TGTGCCAGCCTGACCGGCAGCGCTAACTATGGCTACACCTTC,CASLTGSANYGYTF
NA,TRBJ2-5,TRBV6-1,NA,TGTGCCAGCAGCAGGTCGAAGACCCAGTACTTC,CASSRSKTQYF
TRBD1,TRBJ1-4,TRBV20-1,few,TGCAGTGCTAGAGAGCCCGGGACAGGGAGCCCGTTTGGGTTT,CSAREPGTGSPFGF
TRBD2,TRBJ2-5,TRBV12-3/TRBV12-4,few,TGTGCCAGCAGTCCCGGGACTAGCGGAGGGGTCGGGACCCAGTACTTC,CASSPGTSGGVGTQYF
NA,TRBJ2-7,TRBV7-2,few,TGTGCCAGCAGCTTGGGGCCTCAAGCCGAGCAGTACTTC,CASSLGPQAEQYF
NA,TRBJ2-2,TRBV2,NA,TGTGCCAGCAGGGAGGGGGAGAACACCGGGGAGCTGTTTTTT,CASREGENTGELFF
NA,TRBJ1-2,TRBV5-5,few,TGTGCCAGCAGCTTGGAACCGAATGATAACTATGGCTACACCTTC,CASSLEPNDNYGYTF
NA,TRBJ2-1,TRBV12-3/TRBV12-4,NA,TGTGCCAGCAGTTTGGCCAGCGGGTTGTACAATGAGCAGTTCTTC,CASSLASGLYNEQFF
NA,TRBJ2-3,TRBV9,few,TGTGCCAGCAGCGGGGGGGCATCAGATACGCAGTATTTT,CASSGGASDTQYF
TRBD1,TRBJ2-5,TRBV5-1,NA,TGCGCCAGCAGCCGACTGACAGGGGGGGAAGAGACCCAGTACTTC,CASSRLTGGEETQYF
NA,TRBJ2-5,TRBV30,NA,TGTGCCTGGAGTGTAGGGTTGTGGGGCCAAGAGACCCAGTACTTC,CAWSVGLWGQETQYF
TRBD2,TRBJ2-5,TRBV5-1,NA,TGCGCCAGCAGCTTGTTTGGTAGCGGGGTTCAAGAGACCCAGTACTTC,CASSLFGSGVQETQYF